One T cell receptor (beta chain) is described in this entry. The CDR3 length is 13 residues. V shed 7 bases, J shed 6 bases, and the junction held 11 bases outside the gene matches. Germline V gene sequence: CDR1 SQVTM, CDR2 ANQGSEA. This record comes from a study of T-cell reconstitution after alpha-beta-depleted transplantation in children. A TCRbeta library incorporating unique molecular identifiers was prepared. TCRdb reprocessed the PCR reads with MiXCR, giving one entry per CDR3 protein. The sample includes a few hundred thousand distinct CDR3 sequences, about 40% of them seen just once. This receptor was identified in a girl aged 2 to 10 with aplastic anemia, due to receive a stem cell transplant. The starting material was PBMCs, obtained before TCRalphabeta/CD19-depleted stem cell transplant. The rearrangement links TRBV29-1 to TRBJ1-1; 7 bases are a match to TRBD1. As DNA, the CDR3 is TGCAGCGCTCTGACAGGGATTATTGCTGAAGCTTTCTTT. Its translation is CSALTGIIAEAFF.